Below, 20 T cell receptor beta chains from the same sample are listed, as sequenced in a study of T cell repertoires in cytomegalovirus infection. Their antigen targets remain unknown. TCRdb re-analysed the reads in MiXCR, keeping a single row per CDR3 protein. The data hold fewer than 350,000 distinct CDR3 sequences, with 25% to 30% observed a single time. The specimen was cultured PBMCs, collected from culture after CMV antigen stimulation. These receptors all come from a human donor in good health (CMV status not recorded). Some clones in this sample may be carry-over from other donors' samples.

The V call is TRBV7-3, the J call TRBJ1-1; TRBD1 matches 7 bases. CDR3 size: 14 residues. With V trimmed by 8 bases and J by 3 bases, 9 bases remained unmatched. From germline, CDR1 is SGHTA and CDR2 FQGTGA. The CDR3 loop is CASLARRGDTEAFF. Here the CDR3 DNA reads TGTGCCAGCTTGGCCCGCAGGGGGGACACTGAAGCTTTCTTT.

The chain carries TRBV3-1 and TRBJ1-5; D uncertain. CDR1 and CDR2 (germline): LGHDT, YNNKEL (reference sequence). Trimming removed 1 base at V and 3 bases at J, with 16 bases between. The CDR3 loop spans 17 amino acids. The CDR3 sequence is CASSQGGGPGNNQPQHF. In nucleotides, the CDR3 is TGTGCCAGCAGCCAAGGGGGAGGACCTGGGAACAATCAGCCCCAGCATTTT.

The chain has TRBV3-1 and TRBJ1-1; no definite D call. This CDR3 has 14 amino acids. V was pared by 4 bases and J by 4 bases, with 13 bases between. CDR1 is LGHDT, CDR2 YNNKEL, per germline (reference sequence). In nucleotides, the CDR3 is TGTGCCAGCAGCCCCGGGTTAGGAAGCACTGAAGCTTTCTTT. Protein sequence: CASSPGLGSTEAFF.

This clonotype has a single count. The rearrangement links TRBV28 to TRBJ1-5; D call uncertain. The length of the CDR3 is 12 residues. The V gene lost 9 bases and the J gene lost 2 bases, with 8 bases spanning the gap. CDR1 MDHEN and CDR2 SYDVKM come from the germline V gene. The CDR3 nucleotides are TGTGCCAGTGAAAGCCGCAATCAGCCCCAGCATTTT. Amino acid sequence: CASESRNQPQHF.

This sequence joins TRBV5-1 and TRBJ2-7; 8 bases are shared with TRBD1. The V gene end was trimmed by 2 bases and the J gene end by 0 bases; junction bases not matched to a gene: 4. CDR1 and CDR2 (germline): SGHRS, YFSETQ. This CDR3 has 15 amino acids. The CDR3 sequence is CASSFTGGASYEQYF. CDR3 bases: TGCGCCAGCAGCTTTACAGGGGGAGCCTCCTACGAGCAGTACTTC.

This clonotype was recorded at least ten times. This chain uses TRBV28 with TRBJ2-3; D is ambiguous. Germline lookup yields CDR1 MDHEN and CDR2 SYDVKM. V was cut by 4 bases and J by 5 bases, with 7 bases left in between. CDR3 length equals 12 residues. The CDR3 here is CASSSTLDTQYF. Here the CDR3 DNA reads TGTGCCAGCAGTTCCACTCTAGATACGCAGTATTTT.

The genes are TRBV27 and TRBJ2-3; 11 nucleotides agree with TRBD2. V trimming: 9 bases; J trimming: 5 bases; junction bases outside the gene matches: 4. This CDR3 is 13 amino acids long. The germline gives CDR1 MNHEY, CDR2 SMNVEV (reference sequence). DNA of the CDR3: TGTGCCAGTAGCGGGGGGGCCGGAGATACGCAGTATTTT. This translates into CASSGGAGDTQYF.

This clonotype was seen ten or more times. The chain combines TRBV7-6 with TRBJ1-1; TRBD1 is a possible D gene (6 bases). Trimming shortened V by 2 bases and J by 1 base, and 8 bases separated the two germline ends. This CDR3 has 14 amino acids. Germline-derived CDR1 and CDR2 are SGHVS and FNYEAQ. CDR3 amino acids: CASSLSGQNTEAFF. The CDR3 DNA reads as TGTGCCAGCAGCTTATCGGGACAGAACACTGAAGCTTTCTTT.

The rearrangement links TRBV6-1 to TRBJ2-2; TRBD2 matches at 8 bases. This CDR3 has 14 residues. Germline V gives CDR1 MNHNS, CDR2 SASEGT. The V segment lost 9 bases and the J segment 5 bases; nucleotides outside the gene matches: 8. CDR3 amino acids: CASWGREGTGELFF. The CDR3 nucleotides are TGTGCCAGTTGGGGTCGGGAGGGGACCGGGGAGCTGTTTTTT.

The rearrangement links TRBV11-2 to TRBJ1-3; unclear D gene. Trimming took 5 bases from V and 7 from J, leaving 18 bases between them. Per the germline V gene, CDR1 is SGHAT and CDR2 is FQNNGV. The CDR3 runs 15 residues. CDR3 sequence: CASSPGLPTGNTIYF. As DNA, the CDR3 is TGTGCCAGCAGCCCTGGACTTCCCACGGGGAACACCATATATTTT.

This chain joins TRBV6-5 and TRBJ1-6; D might be TRBD1 (5 bases). Germline CDR1 and CDR2: MNHEY and SVGAGI. The V gene lost 5 bases and the J gene lost 4 bases, with 12 bases spanning the gap. The CDR3 covers 15 residues. This CDR3 reads CASSMGLQYNSPLHF. Here the CDR3 DNA reads TGTGCCAGCAGTATGGGACTGCAGTATAATTCACCCCTCCACTTT.

This clonotype was counted only a few times. This chain joins TRBV28 and TRBJ1-2; 7 positions agree with TRBD1. V was clipped by 1 base and J by 0 bases; unmatched bases: 5. The germline V gene has CDR1 MDHEN and CDR2 SYDVKM. The CDR3 is made up of 16 amino acids. This CDR3 reads CASSLYAGQTNYGYTF. In DNA form, the CDR3 reads TGTGCCAGCAGTTTATACGCGGGACAGACTAACTATGGCTACACCTTC.

The chain carries TRBV12-3 or TRBV12-4 and TRBJ1-1, with D possibly being TRBD1 (5 bases). This CDR3 has 16 residues. Trimming removed 0 bases at V and 5 bases at J, with 16 bases between. CDR3 protein: CASSLALRRGWTEAFF. DNA for the CDR3: TGTGCCAGCAGTTTAGCGCTAAGAAGGGGATGGACTGAAGCTTTCTTT.

This clonotype appeared many times. In nucleotides, the CDR3 is TGTGCCAGCAGCTTACGACCCCCACCTGGAGGGGTTTCGTCAGATACGCAGTATTTT. It specifies CASSLRPPPGGVSSDTQYF. V gene TRBV7-6 combines with J gene TRBJ2-3; perhaps TRBD2 as D (6 bases). Germline CDR1 SGHVS, CDR2 FNYEAQ. Trimming removed 2 bases at V and 4 bases at J, with 25 bases between. The CDR3 contains 19 residues.

The chain couples TRBV19 to TRBJ1-2; D is possibly TRBD1 (5 bases). This CDR3 has 12 residues. The V gene lost 9 bases and the J gene lost 7 bases, with 15 bases spanning the gap. From germline, CDR1 is LNHDA and CDR2 SQIVND (reference sequence). This CDR3 reads CASLSQGLGYTF. The CDR3 DNA is TGTGCCAGCCTATCCCAGGGTCTTGGCTACACCTTC.

V is TRBV7-8 and J is TRBJ2-7, with 8 bases that match TRBD1. Germline CDR1 SGHVS, CDR2 FQNEAQ. The CDR3 has 15 residues. V lost 5 bases, J lost 3 bases, and 9 bases stayed unmatched. This CDR3 reads CASSRRGRSHYEQYF. The CDR3 DNA sequence: TGTGCCAGCAGCCGCAGGGGGCGCAGCCACTACGAGCAGTACTTC. The entire variable domain, with the rest obtained from reference TRBV7-8 and TRBJ2-7, is as follows: GAGVSQSPRYKVAKRGQDVALRCDPISGHVSLFWYQQALGQGPEFLTYFQNEAQLDKSGLPSDRFFAERPEGSVSTLKIQRTQQEDSAVYLCASSRRGRSHYEQYFGPGTRLTVT.

This clonotype came up many times. J is TRBJ2-1 and V is TRBV10-3, with a possible D match to TRBD2 (5 bases). With 3 bases removed from V and 0 bases from J, the gap between germline ends came to 15 bases. Germline V gene data show CDR1 as ENHRY and CDR2 as SYGVKD. The CDR3 contains 17 residues. The CDR3 sequence: CAISEPRRQSSYNEQFF. Written as DNA, the CDR3 is TGTGCCATCAGTGAACCAAGGAGGCAGTCCTCCTACAATGAGCAGTTCTTC.

The chain carries TRBV7-8 and TRBJ2-3; TRBD2 matches 11 bases. V lost 3 bases to trimming and J lost 3 bases; unmatched junction nucleotides: 5. From germline, CDR1 is SGHVS and CDR2 FQNEAQ. The CDR3 runs 16 residues. The CDR3 loop reads CASSLLTSGVTDTQYF. CDR3 DNA: TGTGCCAGCAGCTTGCTGACTAGCGGGGTAACAGATACGCAGTATTTT.

This rearrangement joins TRBV29-1 to TRBJ2-7, with 8 bases fitting TRBD2. This CDR3 is built from 13 residues. Germline V gene sequence: CDR1 SQVTM, CDR2 ANQGSEA. Losses at the gene ends were 3 bases for V and 3 bases for J; bases not matched to a gene: 4. For the CDR3, the DNA is TGCAGCGTTGACACTAGCGGAAACTACGAGCAGTACTTC. As protein: CSVDTSGNYEQYF.

The V call is TRBV19, the J call TRBJ2-1, with TRBD1 matching 7 bases. Per germline, CDR1 LNHDA and CDR2 SQIVND (reference sequence). The CDR3 is made up of 17 amino acids. Trimming at V came to 1 base and at J to 0 bases, leaving 6 bases not matched to a gene. CDR3 loop: CASSIVGTAYSYNEQFF. In DNA, the CDR3 is TGTGCCAGTAGTATAGTCGGGACAGCTTACTCCTACAATGAGCAGTTCTTC. The variable domain in full, completed from reference TRBV19 and TRBJ2-1, reads DGGITQSPKYLFRKEGQNVTLSCEQNLNHDAMYWYRQDPGQGLRLIYYSQIVNDFQKGDIAEGYSVSREKKESFPLTVTSAQKNPTAFYLCASSIVGTAYSYNEQFFGPGTRLTVL.